This T cell receptor beta chain was captured in a study of T cell responses to AZD1222 COVID-19 vaccine. Looked up from germline, CDR1 is LGHNA and CDR2 is YSLEER. This CDR3 has 16 amino acids. V was clipped by 5 bases and J by 3 bases; unmatched bases: 4. The data were produced by immunoSEQ multiplex PCR, yet TCRdb's version contains in-frame clones alone and is incomplete. Found here are some 110,000 clones, 85% to 90% of them singletons; the top ten hold 17%. Sequenced here: peripheral blood, sampled 28 days after the second AZD1222 dose. The rearrangement uses TRBV4-3 and TRBJ2-1; 13 bases match TRBD2. The source is an adult who received the AZD1222 COVID-19 vaccine. CDR3 loop: CASSKGLAGIYNEQFF. CDR3 in DNA: TGCGCCAGCAGCAAGGGACTAGCGGGGATCTACAATGAGCAGTTCTTC.